The entry that follows covers one T cell receptor beta chain sequence. What it binds is unknown. The data are from a study of monozygotic twins with inflammatory bowel disease. Study observations and caveats: Relative clonotype sharing with others was diminished in IBD patients versus healthy twins, particularly with disease activity. Extra variability in the repertoires of patients may have come from differing immunosuppressive treatments.

The CDR3 length is 12 residues. The V gene's germline CDR1 is SGHDN and CDR2 FVKESK. The blood volume drawn from each donor was 2 to 3 ml. With no T cell sorting beforehand, total RNA was isolated from whole blood. TCRdb reprocessed the 5' RACE reads; each CDR3 protein has one entry and no DNA is given. The sample yields roughly 150,000 distinct CDR3 sequences, of which the top ten take up 1.2%. The clonotype was recovered from a human donor with ulcerative colitis or Crohn's disease, or a healthy co-twin of an affected twin (not recorded which). Material for sequencing was blood. The J gene is TRBJ1-1, the V gene TRBV14. CDR3 residues: CASSQVFTEAFF.